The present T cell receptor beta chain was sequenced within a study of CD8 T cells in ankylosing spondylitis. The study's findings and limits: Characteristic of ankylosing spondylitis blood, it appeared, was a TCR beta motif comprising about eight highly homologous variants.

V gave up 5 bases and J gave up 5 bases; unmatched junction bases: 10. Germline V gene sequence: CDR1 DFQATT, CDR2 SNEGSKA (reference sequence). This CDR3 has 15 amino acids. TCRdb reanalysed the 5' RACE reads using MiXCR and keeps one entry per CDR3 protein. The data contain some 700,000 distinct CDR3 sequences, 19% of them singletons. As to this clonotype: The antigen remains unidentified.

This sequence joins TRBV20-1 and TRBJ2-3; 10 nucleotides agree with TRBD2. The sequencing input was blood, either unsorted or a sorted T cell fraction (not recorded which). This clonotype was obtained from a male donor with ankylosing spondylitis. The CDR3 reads CSALAGGPRVDTQYF. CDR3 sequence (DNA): TGCAGTGCTTTAGCGGGAGGCCCCCGAGTAGATACGCAGTATTTT.